The sample holds many counts of the clone carrying this T cell receptor (beta chain). Its antigen is not identified. These data originate in a study of T cell repertoires in cytomegalovirus infection. Study-wide background: CMV infection plus the matching HLA type was flagged by public TCR beta signatures. Study-wide results and limits: Cumulative public TCR beta family frequency identified CMV carriers with the relevant HLA. Clonotype analysis showed dominance of the ex vivo response by HLA-C-restricted CMV-specific TCR beta clonotypes.

TCRdb analysed the reads with MiXCR anew, one entry per CDR3 protein. The sample holds about half a million distinct CDR3 sequences, about 33% seen once. The CDR3 is 16 residues long. Germline V CDR1 and CDR2: KGHSH, LQKENI. Trimming took 2 bases from V and 0 from J, leaving 11 bases between them. The source is a human donor in good health (CMV status not recorded). Some clones in this sample may be carry-over from other donors' samples. The rearrangement joins TRBV18 to TRBJ1-3; no clear D. The sequences come from cultured PBMCs, collected from culture after CMV antigen stimulation. CDR3 loop: CASSPFDTSSGNTIYF. The DNA for the CDR3 is TGTGCCAGCTCACCATTCGACACCTCCTCTGGAAACACCATATATTTT.